The next 14 T cell receptor beta chains were all read from a single sample in a study of blood T cell repertoires in COVID-19. The table came from immunoSEQ multiplex PCR; TCRdb's copy has only in-frame clones and leaves some out. The table includes about 170,000 clones, about 83% detected once. Sequencing input: peripheral blood. These receptors came from an elderly woman with acute or convalescent COVID-19.

The J gene is TRBJ1-3, the V gene TRBV29-1, with D unresolved. Germline assignment: CDR1 SQVTM and CDR2 ANQGSEA. Trimming pared 5 bases from V and 2 bases from J, leaving 7 bases between. The CDR3 is made up of 12 amino acids. CDR3 in DNA: TGCAGCGTTACGAACACTGGAAACACCATATATTTT. Protein product: CSVTNTGNTIYF.

The chain is built from TRBV28 and TRBJ1-5; TRBD1 matches at 8 bases. The CDR3 runs 14 residues. Germline V gene lookup returns CDR1 MDHEN and CDR2 SYDVKM. With 9 bases clipped from V and 7 bases from J, the junction kept 11 bases outside the gene matches. As DNA, the CDR3 is TGTGCCAGTCTTACTGAACAGGGGGACCAGCCCCAGCATTTT. It is translated as CASLTEQGDQPQHF.

V is TRBV28 and J is TRBJ2-7; 11 bases agree with TRBD1. The CDR3 covers 14 residues. The V gene's germline CDR1 is MDHEN and CDR2 SYDVKM. The trim removed 7 bases at V and 4 bases at J, leaving 6 bases unmatched. As DNA, the CDR3 is TGTGCCAGCACCAGGACAGGGGGCTCGTACGAGCAGTACTTC. Protein product: CASTRTGGSYEQYF.

A single count supports this clone. The chain employs TRBV6-2 or TRBV6-3 and TRBJ1-1, with 7 bases identical to TRBD1. V trimming: 6 bases; J trimming: 1 base; junction bases outside the gene matches: 11. Germline V gene data show CDR1 as MNHEY and CDR2 as SVGEGT. The CDR3 has 16 amino acids. The CDR3 sequence is CASSLTRGGTNTEAFF. DNA of the CDR3: TGTGCCAGCAGCCTAACCCGAGGGGGCACGAACACTGAAGCTTTCTTT.

The CDR3 sequence: CASSTGGFNTEAFF. In DNA form, the CDR3 reads TGTGCCAGCAGTACAGGGGGTTTTAACACTGAAGCTTTCTTT. The chain couples TRBV6-5 to TRBJ1-1, with 8 nucleotides matching TRBD1. V gave up 5 bases and J gave up 2 bases; unmatched junction bases: 4. This CDR3 is built from 14 residues. The germline CDR1 and CDR2 sequences are MNHEY and SVGAGI.

The chain recombines TRBV11-2 with TRBJ1-6; D call uncertain. Germline CDR1 is SGHAT and CDR2 is FQNNGV. This CDR3 is 13 amino acids long. V was trimmed by 5 bases and J by 6 bases, leaving 8 bases between them. CDR3 residues: CASSQNVNSPLHF. DNA for the CDR3: TGTGCCAGCAGCCAAAATGTTAATTCACCCCTCCACTTT.

Here the CDR3 DNA reads TGCGCCAGCAGCGGGAGGGACAATTCACCCCTCCACTTT. As protein: CASSGRDNSPLHF. The chain employs TRBV5-1 and TRBJ1-6, with D perhaps TRBD1 (5 bases). V lost 4 bases and J lost 7, with 9 bases in between. The germline V gene has CDR1 SGHRS and CDR2 YFSETQ. The CDR3 spans 13 residues.

J is TRBJ1-5 and V is TRBV5-8, with a tentative D call TRBD1 (6 bases). With 3 bases removed from V and 0 bases from J, the gap between germline ends came to 10 bases. CDR3 size: 15 residues. The germline gives CDR1 SGHTS, CDR2 YDEGEE. In DNA form, the CDR3 reads TGTGCCAGCAGCTCGGGACAACCTAGCAATCAGCCCCAGCATTTT. It encodes CASSSGQPSNQPQHF. The full variable domain, with the rest looked up from reference TRBV5-8 and TRBJ1-5, is EAGVTQSPTHLIKTRGQQATLRCSPISGHTSVYWYQQALGLGLQFLLWYDEGEERNRGNFPPRFSGRQFPNYSSELNVNALELEDSALYLCASSSGQPSNQPQHFGDGTRLSIL.

The chain recombines TRBV5-4 with TRBJ2-5; 9 bases map to TRBD2. J lost 5 bases, V lost 4 bases, and 9 bases had no gene match. The germline V gene encodes CDR1 SGHNT and CDR2 YYREEE (reference sequence). There are 15 residues in the CDR3. The DNA of the CDR3 is TGTGCCAGCAGCATCCCAGTAGCGGGGGTGGAGACCCAGTACTTC. Its protein product is CASSIPVAGVETQYF.

CDR3 DNA: TGCAGCGTTCAGGTGAACACCTACGAGCAGTACTTC. Its protein product is CSVQVNTYEQYF. The chain links TRBV29-1 to TRBJ2-7, with unresolved D. The length of the CDR3 is 12 residues. V was cut by 5 bases and J by 2 bases, with 10 bases left in between. The germline V gene has CDR1 SQVTM and CDR2 ANQGSEA.

The rearrangement links TRBV30 to TRBJ2-2; TRBD1 aligns across 11 bases. After removal of 3 bases from V and 2 bases from J, the junction contained 11 bases not matched to a gene. This CDR3 has 18 residues. Germline V gives CDR1 GTSNPN, CDR2 SVGIG (reference sequence). The DNA of the CDR3 is TGTGCCTGGAGCTGGGACAGGGGGTCGTTAGGCAACACCGGGGAGCTGTTTTTT. This encodes CAWSWDRGSLGNTGELFF.

The chain links TRBV2 to TRBJ2-1; 13 positions agree with TRBD2. Losses at the gene ends were 1 base for V and 8 bases for J; bases not matched to a gene: 8. The CDR3 sequence is 17 residues long. CDR1 is SNHLY and CDR2 is FYNNEI in the germline V gene. CDR3 nucleotides: TGTGCCAGCAGTGAAGGGGGCCGGACTAGCGGGAGTTATGAGCAGTTCTTC. As protein: CASSEGGRTSGSYEQFF.

J is TRBJ2-3 and V is TRBV2; D is undetermined. The germline CDR1 and CDR2 sequences are SNHLY and FYNNEI. This CDR3 has 11 residues. V was pared by 5 bases and J by 5 bases, with 5 bases between. CDR3 in amino acids: CASSFRDTQYF. The CDR3 nucleotides are TGTGCCAGCAGTTTTAGAGATACGCAGTATTTT.

V and J are TRBV3-1 (or the pseudogene TRBV3-2) and TRBJ2-7; perhaps TRBD2 as D (7 bases). CDR1 is LGHDT, CDR2 YNNKEL, per germline (reference sequence). The length of the CDR3 is 14 residues. Trimming stripped 5 bases from V and 3 bases from J, with 14 bases between. As DNA, the CDR3 is TGTGCCAGCAGCTCCCCTAGGGGGGGCTACGAGCAGTACTTC. It specifies CASSSPRGGYEQYF.